These 7 T cell receptor beta chains originate from one sample sequenced in a study of control samples from healthy donors and cancer patients. TCRdb's copy holds only in-frame clones and misses some; the assay was immunoSEQ multiplex PCR. The top ten hold around 8.5% of the sample, which has about 160,000 clones, just under 95% seen once. Sequenced input: blood. The receptor set was obtained from a woman between 35 and 50 years old in good health.

The V gene is TRBV12-3 or TRBV12-4, the J gene TRBJ1-1, with D unresolved. This CDR3 is built from 13 residues. Trimming took 11 bases from V and 0 from J, leaving 13 bases between them. CDR3 nucleotide sequence: TGTGCCGACACGATAAACATGAACACTGAAGCTTTCTTT. Its protein product is CADTINMNTEAFF.

J is TRBJ2-7 and V is TRBV6-2 or TRBV6-3, with 11 bases fitting TRBD1. The V gene end was trimmed by 2 bases and the J gene end by 2 bases; junction bases not matched to a gene: 5. Germline V gene data show CDR1 as MNHEY and CDR2 as SVGEGT. The CDR3 contains 16 residues. CDR3 nucleotide sequence: TGTGCCAGCAGTTACGGGACAGGGGGTCCAACCTACGAGCAGTACTTC. Translated: CASSYGTGGPTYEQYF.

CDR3 sequence (DNA): TGTGCCAGCTCACCGGGCACGACGTACGAGCAGTACTTC. Translated, it gives CASSPGTTYEQYF. The gene calls are TRBV18 and TRBJ2-7; no reliable D call. There are 13 residues in the CDR3. Germline V gene sequence: CDR1 KGHSH, CDR2 LQKENI. V shed 3 bases and J shed 4 bases, with 10 bases lying between them.

The J gene is TRBJ2-5, the V gene TRBV7-2; 9 positions match TRBD2. Trimming at V came to 5 bases and at J to 5 bases, leaving 6 bases not matched to a gene. The CDR3 length is 14 residues. Germline lookup yields CDR1 SGHTA and CDR2 FQGNSA. CDR3 sequence reads: CASSRSGGWETQYF. As DNA, the CDR3 is TGTGCCAGCAGCCGGAGCGGGGGGTGGGAGACCCAGTACTTC.

J is TRBJ1-1 and V is TRBV2; unclear D gene. The CDR3 runs to 12 residues. CDR1 is SNHLY, CDR2 FYNNEI, per germline. V dropped 9 bases and J dropped 4 bases, with 12 bases sitting between them. This CDR3 is CASRRLLTEAFF. The CDR3 DNA reads TGTGCCAGTCGCCGGTTGCTCACTGAAGCTTTCTTT.

The V and J genes are TRBV5-6 and TRBJ1-6; no reliable D call. The V end lost 0 bases, the J end lost 6 bases, and 4 bases lay between the germline ends. The germline V gene has CDR1 SGHDT and CDR2 YYEEEE. This CDR3 is built from 13 residues. This chain's CDR3 is CASSLEGNSPLHF. CDR3 sequence (DNA): TGTGCCAGCAGCTTGGAGGGTAATTCACCCCTCCACTTT.

The genes are TRBV7-9 and TRBJ1-3, with a possible D match to TRBD1 (5 bases). CDR1 and CDR2 from the germline V gene are SEHNR and FQNEAQ (reference sequence). The CDR3 covers 15 residues. V was trimmed by 5 bases and J by 0 bases, leaving 11 bases between them. CDR3 nucleotides: TGTGCCAGCAGCACTCAGGGCGCCTCTGGAAACACCATATATTTT. It yields the protein CASSTQGASGNTIYF. The entire variable domain, with the rest obtained from reference TRBV7-9 and TRBJ1-3, is as follows: DTGVSQNPRHKITKRGQNVTFRCDPISEHNRLYWYRQTLGQGPEFLTYFQNEAQLEKSRLLSDRFSAERPKGSFSTLEIQRTEQGDSAMYLCASSTQGASGNTIYFGEGSWLTVV.